The 13 T cell receptor beta chains below were found in one sample sequenced in a study of response to subunit inactivated influenza vaccine. MiXCR was run by TCRdb on the RT-PCR reads, yielding one entry per CDR3 protein. The sample lists around 490,000 distinct CDR3 sequences, under 9% occurring once. The specimen comprised PBMCs from blood, sampled around 2 years after vaccination. These TCRs come from a man aged 45 to 70 who received an inactivated influenza vaccine.

V and J are TRBV6-5 and TRBJ1-2, with D unclear. The germline V gene encodes CDR1 MNHEY and CDR2 SVGAGI. The CDR3 totals 13 residues. The germline V and J ends were trimmed by 2 bases and 3 bases, with 7 bases remaining between them. The CDR3: CASSYESYYGYTF. In DNA form, the CDR3 reads TGTGCCAGCAGTTACGAAAGTTACTATGGCTACACCTTC.

This clonotype was counted only a few times. The chain links TRBV2 to TRBJ1-1; TRBD1 matches 7 bases. V lost 1 base to trimming and J lost 9 bases; unmatched junction nucleotides: 11. CDR1 and CDR2 (germline): SNHLY, FYNNEI. This CDR3 is built from 15 residues. The CDR3 nucleotides read TGTGCCAGCAGTGAAGGGGGGACAGTTCGAAGTAAAGCTTTCTTT. Amino acid sequence: CASSEGGTVRSKAFF.

The V and J genes are TRBV12-3 or TRBV12-4 and TRBJ2-3; maybe TRBD1 (6 bases). V lost 6 bases to trimming and J lost 9 bases, with 10 bases between them. This CDR3 is 11 amino acids long. The CDR3 DNA sequence: TGTGCCAGCAGCCCCCAGGGGACGCAGTATTTT. It codes for CASSPQGTQYF.

This clonotype showed up just a few times. The chain is built from TRBV12-3 or TRBV12-4 and TRBJ2-7, with 8 bases that match TRBD1. CDR3 length equals 15 residues. Losses at the gene ends were 4 bases for V and 2 bases for J; bases not matched to a gene: 7. CDR3 DNA sequence: TGTGCCAGCAGTTGGGGGACAGGAAAGACCTACGAGCAGTACTTC. Protein sequence: CASSWGTGKTYEQYF.

This clonotype was seen repeatedly, ten times or more. The rearrangement links TRBV7-2 to TRBJ2-1, with D unresolved. From germline, CDR1 is SGHTA and CDR2 FQGNSA. This CDR3 spans 15 amino acids. V lost 4 bases to trimming and J lost 0 bases, with 10 bases between them. This CDR3 is CASSSDGFSYNEQFF. CDR3 sequence (DNA): TGTGCCAGCAGCTCAGACGGGTTCTCCTACAATGAGCAGTTCTTC.

This clonotype has just a few counts. The rearrangement links TRBV27 to TRBJ2-2; TRBD2 matches at 12 bases. In germline, CDR1 is MNHEY, CDR2 SMNVEV (reference sequence). The V and J ends lost 3 bases and 4 bases, in that order; junction bases with no gene match: 9. There are 18 residues in the CDR3. CDR3 protein: CASSFRLAGGRGTGELFF. The DNA for the CDR3 is TGTGCCAGCAGTTTTCGGCTAGCGGGGGGGCGCGGCACCGGGGAGCTGTTTTTT.

This clonotype was counted a few times. V gene TRBV11-2 combines with J gene TRBJ2-3, with 13 bases identical to TRBD2. The V segment lost 5 bases and the J segment 4 bases; nucleotides outside the gene matches: 9. The germline gives CDR1 SGHAT, CDR2 FQNNGV. The CDR3 covers 17 residues. CDR3 bases: TGTGCCAGCAGCCGGTGGACTAGCGGGAGTAACCCAGATACGCAGTATTTT. It codes for CASSRWTSGSNPDTQYF.

This clonotype was found a few times. This rearrangement joins TRBV15 to TRBJ1-5; D not certain. V lost 0 bases and J lost 7, with 10 bases in between. This CDR3 is built from 14 residues. Germline values: CDR1 LNHNV, CDR2 YYDKDF (reference sequence). CDR3 sequence reads: CATSREGLGQPQHF. CDR3 nucleotide sequence: TGTGCCACCAGCAGAGAGGGTTTGGGGCAGCCCCAGCATTTT.

This clonotype came up a few times. V is TRBV20-1 and J is TRBJ2-5; the D call may be TRBD1 or TRBD2 (5 bases each). Germline CDR1 reads DFQATT; CDR2 reads SNEGSKA (reference sequence). The CDR3 has 13 amino acids. Trimming cost V 8 bases and J 5 bases, with 18 bases left between them. This CDR3 reads CSPRFRDLETQYF. Here the CDR3 DNA reads TGCAGTCCTCGATTCCGGGACCTGGAGACCCAGTACTTC.

This clonotype was seen a handful of times. The chain carries TRBV7-9 and TRBJ2-5; 8 bases map to TRBD1. This CDR3 is built from 14 residues. V was clipped by 5 bases and J by 4 bases; unmatched bases: 6. Germline V gives CDR1 SEHNR, CDR2 FQNEAQ (reference sequence). The CDR3 DNA reads as TGTGCCAGCAGCCTGGACAGGGTTAGAGAGACCCAGTACTTC. This encodes CASSLDRVRETQYF. Based on the CDR3 plus reference TRBV7-9 and TRBJ2-5, the full variable domain is DTGVSQNPRHKITKRGQNVTFRCDPISEHNRLYWYRQTLGQGPEFLTYFQNEAQLEKSRLLSDRFSAERPKGSFSTLEIQRTEQGDSAMYLCASSLDRVRETQYFGPGTRLLVL.

The chain couples TRBV6-2 or TRBV6-3 to TRBJ2-1; D might be TRBD1 (6 bases). The CDR3 has 13 residues. The germline V gene has CDR1 MNHEY and CDR2 SVGEGT. Trimming removed 6 bases from V and 6 bases from J, with 12 bases in between. The CDR3: CASSRQASNEQFF. Written as DNA, the CDR3 is TGTGCCAGCAGCAGACAGGCCTCCAATGAGCAGTTCTTC.

This clonotype was seen repeatedly, ten times or more. The genes are TRBV10-3 and TRBJ2-1, with 13 bases fitting TRBD2. Germline V gene lookup returns CDR1 ENHRY and CDR2 SYGVKD. This CDR3 is built from 14 residues. V was clipped by 11 bases and J by 6 bases; unmatched bases: 7. The CDR3 sequence: CAVTSGGAGNEQFF. The CDR3 DNA follows: TGTGCCGTCACTAGCGGGGGGGCCGGCAATGAGCAGTTCTTC.

The gene calls are TRBV2 and TRBJ1-5; no definite D call. V lost 3 bases and J 2 bases, leaving 11 bases between the germline ends. Per germline, CDR1 SNHLY and CDR2 FYNNEI. This CDR3 comprises 15 residues. In DNA, the CDR3 is TGTGCCAGCAGTGAGGGGTCCAGCCGCAATCAGCCCCAGCATTTT. Its protein is CASSEGSSRNQPQHF.